This section outlines one TCR beta chain sequence together with its context. The antigen remains unidentified. These data belong to a study of Ad26.COV2.S vaccination and SARS-CoV-2 variants. On the study more broadly: Intramuscularly, Ad26.COV2.S was given either once or twice, 56 days apart. Study-level findings and limits: After vaccination, reports described spike-specific CD8+ and CD4+ T cell responses as showing substantial breadth.

The data were produced by immunoSEQ multiplex PCR, yet TCRdb's version contains in-frame clones alone and is incomplete. The sample lists 380,000 or so clones, 88% seen once, with 6.4% in the top ten. V was trimmed by 1 base and J by 0 bases, leaving 9 bases between them. CDR1 is SEHNR and CDR2 is FQNEAQ in the germline V gene (reference sequence). This CDR3 has 15 amino acids. Stated treatment: roughly 19 received Ad26.COV2.S at low or high dose, single or two shots; roughly five received placebo; per-sample allocation not given. After the first vaccine or placebo injection, samples were drawn on day 63. Within Boston, the person who donated was an adult of 18-55 years.

The input for sequencing was peripheral blood, taken in a trial of Ad26.COV2.S vaccine versus placebo. The J gene is TRBJ1-2, the V gene TRBV7-9; no reliable D call. The receptor comes from a person aged 18-65 years who received the Ad26.COV2.S COVID-19 vaccine or a placebo. The CDR3 sequence is CASSLVTPTNYGYTF. Written as DNA, the CDR3 is TGTGCCAGCAGCTTAGTTACACCTACTAACTATGGCTACACCTTC.